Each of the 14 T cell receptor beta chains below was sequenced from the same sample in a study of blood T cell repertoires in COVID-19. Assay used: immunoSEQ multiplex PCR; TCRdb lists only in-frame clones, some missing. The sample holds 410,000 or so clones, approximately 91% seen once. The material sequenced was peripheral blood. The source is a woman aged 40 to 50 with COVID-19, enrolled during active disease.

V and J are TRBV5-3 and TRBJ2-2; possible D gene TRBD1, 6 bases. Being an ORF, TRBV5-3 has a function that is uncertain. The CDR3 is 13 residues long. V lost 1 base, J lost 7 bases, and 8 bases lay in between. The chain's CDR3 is CARSLLDSGELFF. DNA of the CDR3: TGTGCCAGAAGCTTGTTGGACAGCGGGGAGCTGTTTTTT.

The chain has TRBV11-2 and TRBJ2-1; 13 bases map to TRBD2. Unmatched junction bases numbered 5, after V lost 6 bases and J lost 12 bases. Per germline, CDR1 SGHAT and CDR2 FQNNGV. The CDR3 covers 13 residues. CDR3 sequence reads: CASRAGLAGAQFF. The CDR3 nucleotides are TGTGCCAGCAGAGCTGGACTAGCGGGAGCGCAGTTCTTC.

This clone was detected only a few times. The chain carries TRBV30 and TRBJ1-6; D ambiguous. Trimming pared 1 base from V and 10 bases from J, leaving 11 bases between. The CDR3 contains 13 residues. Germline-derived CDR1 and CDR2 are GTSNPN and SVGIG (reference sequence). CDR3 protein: CAWSGGLASPLHF. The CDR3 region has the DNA TGTGCCTGGAGTGGAGGGTTGGCCTCACCCCTCCACTTT.

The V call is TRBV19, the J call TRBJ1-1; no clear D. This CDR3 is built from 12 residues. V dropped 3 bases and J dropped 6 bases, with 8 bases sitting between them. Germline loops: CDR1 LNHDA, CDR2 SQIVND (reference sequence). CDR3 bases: TGTGCCAGTAGTATTCGTGACTCTGAAGCTTTCTTT. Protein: CASSIRDSEAFF.

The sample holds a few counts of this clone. Here the CDR3 reads CASSLRSSTEYGYTF. CDR3 coding DNA: TGTGCCAGCAGCTTACGATCGTCTACGGAGTATGGCTACACCTTC. The rearrangement joins TRBV7-9 to TRBJ1-2; D is unresolved. CDR1 and CDR2 from the germline V gene are SEHNR and FQNEAQ (reference sequence). V was pared by 2 bases and J by 5 bases, with 15 bases between. The CDR3 runs 15 residues.

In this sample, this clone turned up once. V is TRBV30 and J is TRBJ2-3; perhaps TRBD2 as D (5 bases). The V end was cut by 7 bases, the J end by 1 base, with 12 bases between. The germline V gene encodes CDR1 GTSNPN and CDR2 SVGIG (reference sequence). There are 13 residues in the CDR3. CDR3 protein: CAYRVGGTDTQYF. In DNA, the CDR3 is TGTGCCTATAGGGTCGGGGGCACAGATACGCAGTATTTT.

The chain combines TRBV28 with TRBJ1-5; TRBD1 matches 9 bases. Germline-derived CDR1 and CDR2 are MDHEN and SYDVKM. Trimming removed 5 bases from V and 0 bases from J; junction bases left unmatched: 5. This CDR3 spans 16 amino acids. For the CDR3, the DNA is TGTGCCAGCAGTCCCTGGGGACAGGGTAGCAATCAGCCCCAGCATTTT. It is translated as CASSPWGQGSNQPQHF.

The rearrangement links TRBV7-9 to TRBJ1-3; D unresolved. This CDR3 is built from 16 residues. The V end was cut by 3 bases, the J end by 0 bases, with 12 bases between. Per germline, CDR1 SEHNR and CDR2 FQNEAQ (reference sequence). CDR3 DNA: TGTGCCAGCAGCTTGCGGGCCTCAAACTCTGGAAACACCATATATTTT. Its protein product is CASSLRASNSGNTIYF.

The CDR3 sequence: CASSYSSGTGVFGYTF. For the CDR3, the DNA is TGTGCCAGCAGTTACTCATCCGGGACAGGGGTTTTTGGCTACACCTTC. The V gene is TRBV6-2 or TRBV6-3, the J gene TRBJ1-2; 10 nucleotides agree with TRBD1. V gave up 0 bases and J gave up 7 bases; unmatched junction bases: 8. The CDR3 loop spans 16 amino acids. CDR1 is MNHEY and CDR2 is SVGEGT in the germline V gene.

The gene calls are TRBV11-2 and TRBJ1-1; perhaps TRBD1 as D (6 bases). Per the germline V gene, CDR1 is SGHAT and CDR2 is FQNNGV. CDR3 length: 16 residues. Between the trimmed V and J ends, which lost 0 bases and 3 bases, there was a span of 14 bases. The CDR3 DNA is TGTGCCAGCAGCTTAGACAGGGGCCGATCGGACACTGAAGCTTTCTTT. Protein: CASSLDRGRSDTEAFF. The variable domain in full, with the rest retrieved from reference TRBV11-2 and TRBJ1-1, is EAGVAQSPRYKIIEKRQSVAFWCNPISGHATLYWYQQILGQGPKLLIQFQNNGVVDDSQLPKDRFSAERLKGVDSTLKIQPAKLEDSAVYLCASSLDRGRSDTEAFFGQGTRLTVV.

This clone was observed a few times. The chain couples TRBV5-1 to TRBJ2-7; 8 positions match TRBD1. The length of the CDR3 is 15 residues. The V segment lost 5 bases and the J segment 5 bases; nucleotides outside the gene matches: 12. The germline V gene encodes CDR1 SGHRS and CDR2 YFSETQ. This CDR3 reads CASRDLDRGNNEQYF. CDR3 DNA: TGCGCCAGCAGGGACCTAGACAGGGGCAATAACGAGCAGTACTTC.

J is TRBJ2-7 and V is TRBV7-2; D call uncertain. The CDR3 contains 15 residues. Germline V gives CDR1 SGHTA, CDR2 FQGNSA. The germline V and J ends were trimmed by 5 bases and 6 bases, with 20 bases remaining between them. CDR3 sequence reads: CASSVSEVLGAEQYF. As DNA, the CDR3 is TGTGCCAGCAGCGTATCCGAGGTGCTGGGTGCCGAGCAGTACTTC.

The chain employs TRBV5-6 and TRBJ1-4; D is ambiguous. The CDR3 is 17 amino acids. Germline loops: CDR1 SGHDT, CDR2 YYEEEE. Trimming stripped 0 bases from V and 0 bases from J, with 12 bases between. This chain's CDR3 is CASSLEPHRATNEKLFF. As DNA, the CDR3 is TGTGCCAGCAGCTTGGAGCCCCACCGGGCAACTAATGAAAAACTGTTTTTT.

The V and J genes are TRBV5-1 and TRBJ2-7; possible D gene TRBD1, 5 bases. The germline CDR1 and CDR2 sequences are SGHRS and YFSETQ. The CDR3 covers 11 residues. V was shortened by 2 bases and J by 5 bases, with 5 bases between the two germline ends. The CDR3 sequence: CASSFRDEQYF. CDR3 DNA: TGCGCCAGCAGCTTCAGGGACGAGCAGTACTTC. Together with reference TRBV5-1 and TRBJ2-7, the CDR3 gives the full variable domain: KAGVTQTPRYLIKTRGQQVTLSCSPISGHRSVSWYQQTPGQGLQFLFEYFSETQRNKGNFPGRFSGRQFSNSRSEMNVSTLELGDSALYLCASSFRDEQYFGPGTRLTVT.